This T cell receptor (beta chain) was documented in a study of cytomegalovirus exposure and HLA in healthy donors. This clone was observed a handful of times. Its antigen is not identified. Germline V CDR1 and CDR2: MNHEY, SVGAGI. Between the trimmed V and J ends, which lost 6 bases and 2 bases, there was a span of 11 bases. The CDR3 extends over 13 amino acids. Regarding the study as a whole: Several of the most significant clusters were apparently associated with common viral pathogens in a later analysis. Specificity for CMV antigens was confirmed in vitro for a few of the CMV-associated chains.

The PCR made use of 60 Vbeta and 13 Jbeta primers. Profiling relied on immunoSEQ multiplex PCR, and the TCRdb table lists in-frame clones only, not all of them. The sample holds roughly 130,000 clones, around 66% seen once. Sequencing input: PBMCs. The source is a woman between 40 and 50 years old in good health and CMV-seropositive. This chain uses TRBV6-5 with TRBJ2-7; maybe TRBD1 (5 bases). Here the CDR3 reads CASRAGPTYEQYF. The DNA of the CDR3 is TGTGCCAGCAGGGCAGGGCCCACCTACGAGCAGTACTTC.